The clone carrying this T cell receptor beta chain was counted once. The data were taken from a study of blood T cell repertoires in COVID-19. About the study: There were acute and convalescent COVID-19 samples, and they came from the United States, Italy and Spain. Sources were T cells, B-cell-depleted T cells, or PBMCs; the material itself was cDNA or gDNA.

The CDR3 length is 15 residues. V shed 4 bases and J shed 2 bases, with 12 bases lying between them. The germline gives CDR1 SGHTA, CDR2 FQGNSA. Under the authors' procedure: Reference gene primer amplification gave estimated nucleated cell counts. The table came from immunoSEQ multiplex PCR; TCRdb's copy has only in-frame clones and leaves some out. The V and J calls and the clone size are those of that table, but D and trimming were determined from the DNA. The sample lists around 200,000 clones, roughly 81% occurring once. The sequence was collected from a woman over 75 with acute or convalescent COVID-19. Sequencing was done on a sample of peripheral blood. This chain joins TRBV7-2 and TRBJ2-1, with D maybe TRBD1 (6 bases). Here the CDR3 DNA reads TGTGCCAGCAGCTACGACAGGTCCCCCTACAATGAGCAGTTCTTC. Its protein is CASSYDRSPYNEQFF.